This TCR beta chain derives from a study of T cell responses to AZD1222 COVID-19 vaccine. General study results and limits: The donor group comprised mostly white British people and more females; the analysis possibly underestimated clonal diversity. Along spike, vaccine-associated CD4 TCRs were found throughout, with dominance at 160-218 and 743-854. The study reported that nearly half of spike-specific TCRs target unmutated variant regions.

Pooling was applied to second doses at about 4 or about 12 weeks. Generated by immunoSEQ multiplex PCR, the TCRdb table keeps only in-frame clones and is missing some. The sample comprises some 150,000 clones, 85% to 90% of which are singletons, and roughly 5.1% rests with the top ten. CDR1 and CDR2 (germline): SNHLY, FYNNEI. J gave up 5 bases and V 6 bases, and 9 bases lay outside the gene matches. This CDR3 has 15 amino acids. Concerning this clone: Its antigen is unknown.

The chain combines TRBV2 with TRBJ1-5; 8 bases match TRBD1. This clonotype was sampled from an adult who received the AZD1222 COVID-19 vaccine. Here the sequenced sample was peripheral blood, taken 28 days after the second AZD1222 dose. CDR3: CASSLQGGADQPQHF. For the CDR3, the DNA is TGTGCCAGCAGCTTACAGGGGGGTGCGGATCAGCCCCAGCATTTT.